A selection of T cell receptor beta chains follows, all from one sample in a study of blood T cells in healthy people across ages. TCRdb recomputed calls from the 5' RACE reads with MiXCR, one row per CDR3 protein. The table has more than 550,000 distinct CDR3 sequences, 22% seen once; the top ten hold roughly a fifth. The source material was blood. These TCRs come from a man in his 70s in good health. Both conserved end residues are part of each CDR3. The D gene is left open where the match is weak. Rows may omit the clone size; those that give it use once, few, many or a size class.

d_call: TRBD2
j_call: TRBJ2-1
clone_size: few
v_call: TRBV20-1
cdr3_nt: TGCAGTGCTAGTGTCCTAGCGGGAGGGATACTCTACAATGAGCAGTTCTTC
cdr3_aa: CSASVLAGGILYNEQFF

d_call: TRBD2
j_call: TRBJ2-3
clone_size: .
v_call: TRBV20-1
cdr3_nt: TGCAGTGCTAGAGGGACTAGGGAAAGCACAGATACGCAGTATTTT
cdr3_aa: CSARGTRESTDTQYF

d_call: .
j_call: TRBJ1-5
clone_size: .
v_call: TRBV5-1
cdr3_nt: TGCGCCAGCAGCGTTGACGGATACAATCAGCCCCAGCATTTT
cdr3_aa: CASSVDGYNQPQHF

d_call: .
j_call: TRBJ1-5
clone_size: .
v_call: TRBV27
cdr3_nt: TGTGCCAGAAGTTTTCAGGGTAGGGTTGGTCAGCCCCAGCATTTT
cdr3_aa: CARSFQGRVGQPQHF

d_call: TRBD2
j_call: TRBJ2-3
clone_size: .
v_call: TRBV20-1
cdr3_nt: TGCAGTGCTACGGCGGGGGTCGCAGATACGCAGTATTTT
cdr3_aa: CSATAGVADTQYF

d_call: .
j_call: TRBJ2-2
clone_size: .
v_call: TRBV18
cdr3_nt: TGTGCCAGCGTTGTTTCGAACACCGGGGAGCTGTTTTTT
cdr3_aa: CASVVSNTGELFF

d_call: .
j_call: TRBJ1-4
clone_size: .
v_call: TRBV6-1
cdr3_nt: TGTGCCAGCAGTAATCCGGCAGGGTCGAATGAAAAACTGTTTTTT
cdr3_aa: CASSNPAGSNEKLFF

d_call: .
j_call: TRBJ1-5
clone_size: .
v_call: TRBV6-6
cdr3_nt: TGTGCCGGGTCGGCAGGAGCAAATCAGCCCCAGCATTTT
cdr3_aa: CAGSAGANQPQHF

d_call: .
j_call: TRBJ2-4
clone_size: few
v_call: TRBV6-6
cdr3_nt: TGTGCCACTCTCGCCCAAGGCCTGAACATTCAGTACTTC
cdr3_aa: CATLAQGLNIQYF

d_call: .
j_call: TRBJ2-2
clone_size: .
v_call: TRBV28
cdr3_nt: TGTGCCAGCAATCCCTTGGGCCAGGGGGGTGGCACCGGGGAGCTGTTTTTT
cdr3_aa: CASNPLGQGGGTGELFF

d_call: .
j_call: TRBJ1-3
clone_size: .
v_call: TRBV4-2
cdr3_nt: TGTGCCAGCAGCAAACTGGACTCTGGAAACACCATATATTTT
cdr3_aa: CASSKLDSGNTIYF

d_call: .
j_call: TRBJ1-1
clone_size: .
v_call: TRBV29-1
cdr3_nt: TGCAGCGGGCAGGAAACTCTGAACACTGAAGCTTTCTTT
cdr3_aa: CSGQETLNTEAFF

d_call: TRBD2
j_call: TRBJ2-5
clone_size: few
v_call: TRBV6-2/TRBV6-3
cdr3_nt: TGTGCCAGCAGTTACTCGGGACTAGCGGGAGGGACCAGAGAGACCCAGTACTTC
cdr3_aa: CASSYSGLAGGTRETQYF

d_call: .
j_call: TRBJ2-7
clone_size: .
v_call: TRBV11-2
cdr3_nt: TGTGCCAGCAGCTTAGTAGGTGGGGGCCTCTACGAGCAGTACTTC
cdr3_aa: CASSLVGGGLYEQYF

d_call: .
j_call: TRBJ2-1
clone_size: many
v_call: TRBV5-1
cdr3_nt: TGCGCCAGCAGCTCACAGTCCGGAGGCCTCAATGAGCAGTTCTTC
cdr3_aa: CASSSQSGGLNEQFF

d_call: .
j_call: TRBJ2-5
clone_size: once
v_call: TRBV12-3/TRBV12-4
cdr3_nt: TGTGCCAGCATCGGACAGTTTCAAGAGACCCAGTACTTC
cdr3_aa: CASIGQFQETQYF

d_call: TRBD1
j_call: TRBJ1-1
clone_size: few
v_call: TRBV29-1
cdr3_nt: TGCAGCGTTGAGGGGACAGGGGAAGCTTTCTTT
cdr3_aa: CSVEGTGEAFF

d_call: TRBD1
j_call: TRBJ1-4
clone_size: .
v_call: TRBV4-3
cdr3_nt: TGCGCCAGCAGCCCCCGGACAGGGAGTCATGAAAAACTGTTTTTT
cdr3_aa: CASSPRTGSHEKLFF

d_call: .
j_call: TRBJ2-7
clone_size: .
v_call: TRBV12-3/TRBV12-4
cdr3_nt: TGTGCCTGCAGTTTAAACGGCTACGAGCTGTACTTC
cdr3_aa: CACSLNGYELYF

d_call: .
j_call: TRBJ2-5
clone_size: many
v_call: TRBV14
cdr3_nt: TGTGCCAGCAGCCAACAGGGGAGCGAGACCCAGTACTTC
cdr3_aa: CASSQQGSETQYF

d_call: TRBD1
j_call: TRBJ2-1
clone_size: few
v_call: TRBV20-1
cdr3_nt: TGCAGTCCACACGGACAGGGCAATGAGCAGTTCTTC
cdr3_aa: CSPHGQGNEQFF

d_call: TRBD2
j_call: TRBJ2-1
clone_size: .
v_call: TRBV7-2
cdr3_nt: TGTGCCAGCAGCCTCAGCGGGGGGGCCCTATATGAGCAGTTCTTC
cdr3_aa: CASSLSGGALYEQFF

d_call: TRBD2
j_call: TRBJ2-1
clone_size: few
v_call: TRBV12-3/TRBV12-4
cdr3_nt: TGTGCCAACCGACTAGCGGGGGACAATGAGCAGTTCTTC
cdr3_aa: CANRLAGDNEQFF

d_call: TRBD2
j_call: TRBJ2-7
clone_size: .
v_call: TRBV5-1
cdr3_nt: TGCGCCAGCAGCTTCCCGGGACTAGCTTTTACCGAGCAGTACTTC
cdr3_aa: CASSFPGLAFTEQYF

d_call: TRBD2
j_call: TRBJ2-3
clone_size: .
v_call: TRBV3-1
cdr3_nt: TGTGCCAGCAGCCAAGATTTAGCGGGGGCCGCCACAGATACGCAGTATTTT
cdr3_aa: CASSQDLAGAATDTQYF

d_call: .
j_call: TRBJ1-2
clone_size: .
v_call: TRBV9
cdr3_nt: TGTGCCAGCAGCGTAGCTTCAGGGTATGGCTACACCTTC
cdr3_aa: CASSVASGYGYTF

d_call: .
j_call: TRBJ1-1
clone_size: few
v_call: TRBV27
cdr3_nt: TGTGCCAGCAGAGTCCCGGGGGCTGAAACTGAAGCTTTCTTT
cdr3_aa: CASRVPGAETEAFF

d_call: TRBD1
j_call: TRBJ1-1
clone_size: .
v_call: TRBV20-1
cdr3_nt: TGCAGTGCCCCAGGGACAGGGAACACTGAAGCTTTCTTT
cdr3_aa: CSAPGTGNTEAFF

d_call: TRBD2
j_call: TRBJ2-2
clone_size: .
v_call: TRBV6-4
cdr3_nt: TGTGCCAGCAGCCGAGAGCGGGAGGCCGGGGAGCTGTTTTTT
cdr3_aa: CASSREREAGELFF

d_call: .
j_call: TRBJ2-2
clone_size: few
v_call: TRBV5-1
cdr3_nt: TGCGCCAGCAGGATCCCGGGGAACACCGGGGAGCTGTTTTTT
cdr3_aa: CASRIPGNTGELFF

d_call: .
j_call: TRBJ2-1
clone_size: .
v_call: TRBV6-6
cdr3_nt: TGTGCCAGCACCCCGCAAATCGGAATCACCTTCAATGAGCAGTTCTTC
cdr3_aa: CASTPQIGITFNEQFF

d_call: .
j_call: TRBJ2-3
clone_size: many
v_call: TRBV18
cdr3_nt: TGTGCCAGCTCACGACCGCCGAGAGATACGCAGTATTTT
cdr3_aa: CASSRPPRDTQYF

d_call: .
j_call: TRBJ1-1
clone_size: .
v_call: TRBV5-1
cdr3_nt: TGCGCCAACAGCTTTGGGTCGGGGGGCATCACTGAAGCTTTCTTT
cdr3_aa: CANSFGSGGITEAFF

d_call: TRBD1
j_call: TRBJ1-2
clone_size: .
v_call: TRBV20-1
cdr3_nt: TGCAGTGCTAGTTCCGGGACAGGAGGTATCAACTATGGCTACACCTTC
cdr3_aa: CSASSGTGGINYGYTF

d_call: .
j_call: TRBJ2-3
clone_size: few
v_call: TRBV27
cdr3_nt: TGTGCCAGCAGGGCCGAATTGGATACGCAGTATTTT
cdr3_aa: CASRAELDTQYF

d_call: .
j_call: TRBJ2-5
clone_size: .
v_call: TRBV10-3
cdr3_nt: TGTGCCATCAGTGAGAGTTTGGCACAAGAGACCCAGTACTTC
cdr3_aa: CAISESLAQETQYF

d_call: .
j_call: TRBJ1-3
clone_size: .
v_call: TRBV3-1
cdr3_nt: TGTGCCAGCAGCCAAGACGACTCAACCTCTGGAAACACCATATATTTT
cdr3_aa: CASSQDDSTSGNTIYF

d_call: TRBD1
j_call: TRBJ1-1
clone_size: .
v_call: TRBV6-6
cdr3_nt: TGTGCCAGCAGTTACCCGAAGGGACAGGGGCGCACTGAAGCTTTCTTT
cdr3_aa: CASSYPKGQGRTEAFF

d_call: .
j_call: TRBJ2-3
clone_size: .
v_call: TRBV2
cdr3_nt: TGTGCCAGCAGTGAAAGTTTTTCCACAGATACGCAGTATTTT
cdr3_aa: CASSESFSTDTQYF

d_call: TRBD1
j_call: TRBJ1-2
clone_size: .
v_call: TRBV27
cdr3_nt: TGTGCCAGCCGTGGGACAGGAAGGAACGGCTACACCTTC
cdr3_aa: CASRGTGRNGYTF

d_call: .
j_call: TRBJ2-2
clone_size: few
v_call: TRBV3-1
cdr3_nt: TGTGCCAGCAGCCAAACGGCAATGAACACCGGGGAGCTGTTTTTT
cdr3_aa: CASSQTAMNTGELFF

d_call: TRBD2
j_call: TRBJ2-3
clone_size: few
v_call: TRBV6-6
cdr3_nt: TGTGCCAGCAGTTTGACTAGCGGGAAGGTAGATACGCAGTATTTT
cdr3_aa: CASSLTSGKVDTQYF

d_call: .
j_call: TRBJ1-3
clone_size: .
v_call: TRBV7-9
cdr3_nt: TGTGCCAGCAGCTTATGGGTAGGGCTCTCTGGAAACACCATATATTTT
cdr3_aa: CASSLWVGLSGNTIYF

d_call: .
j_call: TRBJ1-1
clone_size: .
v_call: TRBV9
cdr3_nt: TGTGCCAGCAGCCCCCGGGAGAGCCAGAACACTGAAGCTTTCTTT
cdr3_aa: CASSPRESQNTEAFF

d_call: .
j_call: TRBJ1-4
clone_size: few
v_call: TRBV3-1
cdr3_nt: TGTGCCAGCAGCCAAGATGCCGTAATCAGTGAAAAACTGTTTTTT
cdr3_aa: CASSQDAVISEKLFF

d_call: .
j_call: TRBJ1-1
clone_size: few
v_call: TRBV12-3/TRBV12-4
cdr3_nt: TGTGCCAGCACCATTGGGGTCCTGAACACTGAAGCTTTCTTT
cdr3_aa: CASTIGVLNTEAFF

d_call: TRBD2
j_call: TRBJ2-5
clone_size: few
v_call: TRBV9
cdr3_nt: TGTGCCAGCAGCGTAGCTGGACTAGAGGTAGAGACCCAGTACTTC
cdr3_aa: CASSVAGLEVETQYF